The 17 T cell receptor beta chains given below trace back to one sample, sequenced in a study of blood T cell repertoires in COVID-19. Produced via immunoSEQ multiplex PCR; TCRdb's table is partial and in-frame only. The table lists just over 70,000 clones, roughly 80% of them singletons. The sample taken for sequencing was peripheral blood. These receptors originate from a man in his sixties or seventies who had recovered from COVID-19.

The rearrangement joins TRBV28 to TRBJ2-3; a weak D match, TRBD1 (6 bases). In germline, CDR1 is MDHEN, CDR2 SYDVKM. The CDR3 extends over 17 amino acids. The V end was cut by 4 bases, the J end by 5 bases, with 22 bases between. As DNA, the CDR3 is TGTGCCAGCAGTTCCCCCTCCCAGAGGACAGCCGTAGATACGCAGTATTTT. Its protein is CASSSPSQRTAVDTQYF.

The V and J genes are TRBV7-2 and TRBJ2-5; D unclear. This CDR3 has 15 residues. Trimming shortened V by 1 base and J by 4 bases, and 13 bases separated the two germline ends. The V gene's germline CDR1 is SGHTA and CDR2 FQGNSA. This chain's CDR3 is CASSLGYESRETQYF. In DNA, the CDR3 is TGTGCCAGCAGCTTAGGATACGAGAGTAGAGAGACCCAGTACTTC.

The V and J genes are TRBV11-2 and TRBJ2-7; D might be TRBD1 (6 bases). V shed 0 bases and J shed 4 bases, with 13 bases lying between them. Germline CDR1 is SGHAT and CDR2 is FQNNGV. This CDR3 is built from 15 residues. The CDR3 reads CASSLDQTGVYEQYF. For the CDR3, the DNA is TGTGCCAGCAGCTTAGATCAGACAGGCGTGTACGAGCAGTACTTC. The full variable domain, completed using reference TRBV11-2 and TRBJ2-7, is EAGVAQSPRYKIIEKRQSVAFWCNPISGHATLYWYQQILGQGPKLLIQFQNNGVVDDSQLPKDRFSAERLKGVDSTLKIQPAKLEDSAVYLCASSLDQTGVYEQYFGPGTRLTVT.

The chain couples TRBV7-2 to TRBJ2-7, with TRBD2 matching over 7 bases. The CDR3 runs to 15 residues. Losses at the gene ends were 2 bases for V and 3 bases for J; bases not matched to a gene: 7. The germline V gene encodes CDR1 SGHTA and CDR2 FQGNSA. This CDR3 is CASSLTLSGNYEQYF. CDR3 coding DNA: TGTGCCAGCAGCTTAACCCTCAGCGGGAACTACGAGCAGTACTTC.

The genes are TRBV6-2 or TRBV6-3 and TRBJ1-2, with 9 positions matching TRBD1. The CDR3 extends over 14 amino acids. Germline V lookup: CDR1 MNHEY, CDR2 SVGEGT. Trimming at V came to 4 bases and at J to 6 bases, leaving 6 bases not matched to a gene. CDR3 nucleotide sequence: TGTGCCAGCAGTTCGTATGGGACAGGGAATGGCTACACCTTC. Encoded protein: CASSSYGTGNGYTF.

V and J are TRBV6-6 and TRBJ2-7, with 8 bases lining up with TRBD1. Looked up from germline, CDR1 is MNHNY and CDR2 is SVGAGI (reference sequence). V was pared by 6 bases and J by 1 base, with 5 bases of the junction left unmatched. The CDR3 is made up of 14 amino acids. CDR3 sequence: CASRQGDSSYEQYF. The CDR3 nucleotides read TGTGCCAGCAGACAGGGGGACTCATCCTACGAGCAGTACTTC.

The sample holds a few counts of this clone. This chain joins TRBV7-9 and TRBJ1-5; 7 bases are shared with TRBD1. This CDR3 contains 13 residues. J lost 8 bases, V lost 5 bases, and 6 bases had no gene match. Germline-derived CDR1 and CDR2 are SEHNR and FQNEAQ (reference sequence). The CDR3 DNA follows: TGTGCCAGCAGCCGAGGGGGCGGGGAGCCCCAGCATTTT. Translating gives CASSRGGGEPQHF.

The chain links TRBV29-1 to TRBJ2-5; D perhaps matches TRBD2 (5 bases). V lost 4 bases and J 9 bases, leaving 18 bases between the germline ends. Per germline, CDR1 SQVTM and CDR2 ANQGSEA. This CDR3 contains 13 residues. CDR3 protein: CSVVEDSSGAQYF. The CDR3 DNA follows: TGCAGCGTTGTAGAGGACTCCTCCGGGGCCCAGTACTTC.

CDR3 DNA sequence: TGTGCCAGCAGCCGAGCATTGGGACTAGCGGAAAGCACAGATACGCAGTATTTT. This encodes CASSRALGLAESTDTQYF. The rearrangement joins TRBV6-2 or TRBV6-3 to TRBJ2-3; 11 bases fit TRBD2. This CDR3 has 18 residues. Trimming at V came to 6 bases and at J to 0 bases, leaving 11 bases not matched to a gene. Germline loops: CDR1 MNHEY, CDR2 SVGEGT.

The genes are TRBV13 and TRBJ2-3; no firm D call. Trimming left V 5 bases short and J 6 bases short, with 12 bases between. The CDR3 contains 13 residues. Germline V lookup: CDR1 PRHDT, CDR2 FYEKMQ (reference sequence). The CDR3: CASSERKRDTQYF. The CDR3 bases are TGTGCCAGCAGCGAGCGAAAGCGTGATACGCAGTATTTT. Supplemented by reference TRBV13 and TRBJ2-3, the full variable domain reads AAGVIQSPRHLIKEKRETATLKCYPIPRHDTVYWYQQGPGQDPQFLISFYEKMQSDKGSIPDRFSAQQFSDYHSELNMSSLELGDSALYFCASSERKRDTQYFGPGTRLTVL.

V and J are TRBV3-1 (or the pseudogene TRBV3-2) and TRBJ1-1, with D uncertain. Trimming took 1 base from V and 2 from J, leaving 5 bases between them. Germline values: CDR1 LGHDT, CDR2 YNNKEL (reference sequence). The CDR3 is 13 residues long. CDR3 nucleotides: TGTGCCAGCAGCCAAGCCCTAAACACTGAAGCTTTCTTT. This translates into CASSQALNTEAFF.

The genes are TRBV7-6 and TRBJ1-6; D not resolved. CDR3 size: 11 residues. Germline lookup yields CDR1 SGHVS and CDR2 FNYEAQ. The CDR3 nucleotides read TGTGGGAAAGGAGGGCCGGAACCCCTCCACTTT. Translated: CGKGGPEPLHF.

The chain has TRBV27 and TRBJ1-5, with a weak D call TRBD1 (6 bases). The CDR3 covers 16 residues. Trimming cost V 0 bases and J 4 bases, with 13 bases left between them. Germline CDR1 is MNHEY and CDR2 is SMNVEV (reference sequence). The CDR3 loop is CASSLSRGGLNQPQHF. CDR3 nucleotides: TGTGCCAGCAGTTTATCGAGGGGGGGACTGAATCAGCCCCAGCATTTT.

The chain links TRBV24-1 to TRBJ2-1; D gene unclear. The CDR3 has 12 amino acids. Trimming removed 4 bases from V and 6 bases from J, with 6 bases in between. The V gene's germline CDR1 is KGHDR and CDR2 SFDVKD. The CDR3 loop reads CATSDPGNEQFF. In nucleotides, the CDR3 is TGTGCCACCAGTGACCCCGGCAATGAGCAGTTCTTC.

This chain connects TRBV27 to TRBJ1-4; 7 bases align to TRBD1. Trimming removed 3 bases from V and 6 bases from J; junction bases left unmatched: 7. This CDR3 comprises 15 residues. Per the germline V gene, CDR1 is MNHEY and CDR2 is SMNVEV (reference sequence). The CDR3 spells CASSLLGGGDEKLFF. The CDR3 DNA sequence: TGTGCCAGCAGTTTGTTAGGGGGCGGCGATGAAAAACTGTTTTTT.

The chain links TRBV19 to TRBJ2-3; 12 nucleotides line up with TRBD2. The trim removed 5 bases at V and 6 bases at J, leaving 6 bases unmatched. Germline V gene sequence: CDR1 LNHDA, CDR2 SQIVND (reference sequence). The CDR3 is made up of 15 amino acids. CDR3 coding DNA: TGTGCCAGTAGTTTGACTAGCGGGAGACAGGATACGCAGTATTTT. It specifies CASSLTSGRQDTQYF.

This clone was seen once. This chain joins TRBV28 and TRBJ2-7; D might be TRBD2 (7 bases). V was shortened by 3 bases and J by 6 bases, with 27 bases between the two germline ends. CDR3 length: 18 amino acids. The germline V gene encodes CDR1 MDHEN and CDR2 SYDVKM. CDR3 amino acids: CASSFGYGGRSFRSEQYF. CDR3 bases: TGTGCCAGCAGTTTTGGATACGGGGGGCGCAGCTTCCGATCCGAGCAGTACTTC.